The following is a T cell receptor (beta chain) sequence with its context. The CDR3 has 12 residues. V shed 0 bases and J shed 10 bases, with 9 bases lying between them. CDR1 is SGDLS and CDR2 is YYNGEE in the germline V gene. This record comes from a study of blood T cell repertoires in COVID-19. Study details: COVID-19 samples, acute and convalescent, were from the United States, Italy and Spain. PBMCs, B-cell-depleted T cells, or T cells provided the cDNA or gDNA that made up the material.

As processed by the authors: The authors estimated nucleated cell counts from reference gene primer amplification. Only in-frame clones appear in the TCRdb table, and some are missing; sequencing was by immunoSEQ multiplex PCR. The DNA was the basis for D and trimming; V, J and clone size are from that table. Here the sample spans approximately 220,000 clones, 85% to 90% being singletons. The origin of this receptor is a woman between 45 and 65 years old with acute or convalescent COVID-19. V is TRBV9 and J is TRBJ2-3; D not resolved. Source material: peripheral blood. As DNA, the CDR3 is TGTGCCAGCAGCGTAGGTGGCAGTTCGCAGTATTTT. It translates to CASSVGGSSQYF. Using reference TRBV9 and TRBJ2-3 for the parts outside the CDR3, the full variable domain is DSGVTQTPKHLITATGQRVTLRCSPRSGDLSVYWYQQSLDQGLQFLIQYYNGEERAKGNILERFSAQQFPDLHSELNLSSLELGDSALYFCASSVGGSSQYFGPGTRLTVL.